Sequencing of this T cell receptor (beta chain) was carried out in a study of T-cell reconstitution after alpha-beta-depleted transplantation in children. Unique molecular identifiers were used in preparing the TCRbeta library. A single record per CDR3 protein comes from TCRdb applying MiXCR to the PCR reads. The data hold about 400,000 distinct CDR3 sequences, with around 20% observed a single time. This CDR3 has 14 residues. CDR1 SGHVS and CDR2 FNYEAQ come from the germline V gene. V gave up 4 bases and J gave up 4 bases, with 13 bases separating them. The specimen was PBMCs from the stem cell graft donor, collected from the stem cell graft. This rearrangement joins TRBV7-6 to TRBJ2-5, with D possibly being TRBD2 (5 bases). This receptor was obtained from a human donor who donated a stem cell graft to a child with acute myeloid leukemia. CDR3 nucleotide sequence: TGTGCCAGCAGCTCTCCGGACTCGGGAGAGACCCAGTACTTC. This translates into CASSSPDSGETQYF.